This T cell receptor (beta chain) came from a study of CD8 T cells in ankylosing spondylitis. In its sample, this clonotype was seen many times. Antigen: not known. Findings and limits, study-wide: Fewer than 10 highly homologous variants made up a TCR beta motif that seemed to typify ankylosing spondylitis blood.

TCRdb re-called the 5' RACE reads with MiXCR, one entry per CDR3 protein. The table lists fewer than 550,000 distinct CDR3 sequences, under 5.5% of them singletons. The CDR3 runs 13 residues. The germline V and J ends were trimmed by 1 base and 8 bases, with 9 bases remaining between them. Germline V gives CDR1 SGHRS, CDR2 YFSETQ. The chain is built from TRBV5-1 and TRBJ2-2; unclear D gene. This receptor was taken from a male donor with ankylosing spondylitis. Sequences were obtained from blood, either unsorted or a sorted T cell fraction (not recorded which). The CDR3 reads CASSLLAVGELFF. CDR3 DNA: TGCGCCAGCAGCTTGCTCGCGGTGGGGGAGCTGTTTTTT.